This T cell receptor (beta chain) was profiled in a study of blood T cell repertoires in COVID-19. Study-level background: PBMCs, B-cell-depleted T cells, or T cells provided the cDNA or gDNA that made up the material.

TCRdb's copy holds only in-frame clones and misses some; the assay was immunoSEQ multiplex PCR. In the table there are some 250,000 clones, around 89% of which are singletons. V dropped 5 bases and J dropped 4 bases, with 15 bases sitting between them. Germline CDR1 is SGHVS and CDR2 is FQNEAQ. The CDR3 spans 15 residues. The sequence was obtained from a man in his forties who had recovered from COVID-19. Material: PBMCs or T cells enriched from blood (not recorded which). The chain couples TRBV7-8 to TRBJ1-3; tentatively, D is TRBD1 (5 bases). CDR3 nucleotides: TGTGCCAGCAGCGCACCAGGGTCTCCCGGAAACACCATATATTTT. Its translation: CASSAPGSPGNTIYF.